Below are 9 T cell receptor beta chains sequenced from a single sample in a study of blood T cell repertoires in COVID-19. The protocol was immunoSEQ multiplex PCR, while the TCRdb copy is restricted to in-frame clones and leaves out a portion. Seen here are 65,000 to 80,000 clones, around four fifths observed once, and the top ten hold 12%. The sample comprised peripheral blood. The receptors originated from a human donor in a cohort sampled during active COVID-19.

Points on this clone: Other DNA sequences from this sample encode an identical CDR3 as well. This sequence joins TRBV5-1 and TRBJ2-7, with 7 bases aligning to TRBD1. There are 14 residues in the CDR3. The germline V gene has CDR1 SGHRS and CDR2 YFSETQ. Losses at the gene ends were 0 bases for V and 2 bases for J; bases not matched to a gene: 2. In DNA, the CDR3 is TGCGCCAGCAGCTTGGAGACAGGGCCCTACGAGCAGTACTTC. Its protein is CASSLETGPYEQYF.

This sequence joins TRBV6-5 and TRBJ2-7; 9 bases are shared with TRBD2. The length of the CDR3 is 13 residues. Trimming at V came to 7 bases and at J to 5 bases, leaving 6 bases not matched to a gene. Germline V gene lookup returns CDR1 MNHEY and CDR2 SVGAGI. This CDR3 is CASTSGTSNEQYF. As DNA, the CDR3 is TGTGCCAGCACTTCCGGGACTAGCAACGAGCAGTACTTC.

The genes are TRBV27 and TRBJ2-6, with TRBD2 as a possible D gene (6 bases). Germline assignment: CDR1 MNHEY and CDR2 SMNVEV (reference sequence). Trimming left V 2 bases short and J 3 bases short, with 8 bases between. This CDR3 region has 15 residues. The CDR3 here is CASSLRGGGANVLTF. The CDR3 DNA sequence: TGTGCCAGCAGTTTAAGGGGAGGTGGGGCCAACGTCCTGACTTTC.

The chain links TRBV6-5 to TRBJ2-1; D possibly corresponds to TRBD2 (6 bases). The V gene's germline CDR1 is MNHEY and CDR2 SVGAGI. This CDR3 region has 15 residues. Trimming shortened V by 8 bases and J by 0 bases, and 14 bases separated the two germline ends. CDR3 loop: CASSRESSSYNEQFF. The CDR3, as DNA: TGTGCCAGCTCTCGGGAGAGCAGCTCCTACAATGAGCAGTTCTTC.

The rearrangement joins TRBV25-1 to TRBJ2-2, with TRBD2 identical over 9 bases. The CDR3 covers 17 residues. With 3 bases clipped from V and 1 base from J, the junction kept 6 bases outside the gene matches. Germline V gives CDR1 MGHDK, CDR2 SYGVNS. DNA for the CDR3: TGTGCCAGCAGTGAGCCTAGCGGGGCAATGAACACCGGGGAGCTGTTTTTT. Residues: CASSEPSGAMNTGELFF.

V and J are TRBV2 and TRBJ2-1; 9 bases line up with TRBD2. Germline V gene data show CDR1 as SNHLY and CDR2 as FYNNEI. V lost 6 bases and J lost 6; bases outside the gene matches: 6. The CDR3 contains 14 residues. As DNA, the CDR3 is TGTGCCAGCAGCGAGGAAGCGGGAGGCAATGAGCAGTTCTTC. It is translated as CASSEEAGGNEQFF.

This chain joins TRBV20-1 and TRBJ2-1; 7 bases are shared with TRBD1. V was clipped by 3 bases and J by 5 bases; unmatched bases: 10. CDR1 and CDR2 from the germline V gene are DFQATT and SNEGSKA (reference sequence). The CDR3 is 15 amino acids. The CDR3 DNA reads TGCAGTGCTAGTCAGGGACAGTTGAAGGACAATGAGCAGTTCTTC. Encoded protein: CSASQGQLKDNEQFF.

V gene TRBV7-2 combines with J gene TRBJ1-1; 7 bases line up with TRBD1. CDR3 length equals 14 residues. V gave up 5 bases and J gave up 0 bases; unmatched junction bases: 3. CDR1 SGHTA and CDR2 FQGNSA come from the germline V gene. The CDR3 DNA follows: TGTGCCAGCAGCATACAGGGGCTGAACACTGAAGCTTTCTTT. The encoded protein is CASSIQGLNTEAFF.

The chain employs TRBV27 and TRBJ1-2; D is unresolved. The CDR3 runs 11 residues. Per the germline V gene, CDR1 is MNHEY and CDR2 is SMNVEV (reference sequence). V dropped 7 bases and J dropped 8 bases, with 11 bases sitting between them. CDR3 residues: CASTRIIGYTF. DNA of the CDR3: TGTGCCAGCACGCGGATAATCGGCTACACCTTC.